Sequencing of this TCR beta chain was carried out in a study of T cell repertoires in cytomegalovirus infection. Background on the study: Matching HLA type, along with CMV infection, was indicated by public TCR beta signatures.

Notes on the study in general: Ex vivo, HLA-C-restricted CMV-specific TCR beta clonotypes prevailed over the rest of the response.

This clonotype occurred many times. Antigen specificity is unknown. TCRdb reprocessed the reads with MiXCR, giving one entry per CDR3 protein. The sample consists of about 530,000 distinct CDR3 sequences, more than 20% of them appearing once. The sequence derives from a human donor in good health (CMV status not recorded). Some clones in this sample may be carry-over from other donors' samples. Input material: PBMCs.

The CDR3 loop reads CASNLSPLSGANVLTF. The CDR3 region has the DNA TGTGCCAGCAATCTTTCCCCTCTCTCTGGGGCCAACGTCCTGACTTTC. V is TRBV6-2 or TRBV6-3 and J is TRBJ2-6; D uncertain. Germline lookup yields CDR1 MNHEY and CDR2 SVGEGT. This CDR3 is 16 amino acids long. Trimming took 7 bases from V and 0 from J, leaving 13 bases between them.